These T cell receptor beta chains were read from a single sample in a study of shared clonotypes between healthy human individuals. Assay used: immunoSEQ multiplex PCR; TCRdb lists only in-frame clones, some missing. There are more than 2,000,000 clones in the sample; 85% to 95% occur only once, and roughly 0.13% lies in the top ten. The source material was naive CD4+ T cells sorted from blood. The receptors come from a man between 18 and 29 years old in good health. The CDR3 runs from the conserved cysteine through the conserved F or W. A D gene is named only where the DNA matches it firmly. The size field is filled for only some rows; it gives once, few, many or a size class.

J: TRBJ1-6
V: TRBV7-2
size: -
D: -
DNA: TGTGCCAGCAGCTTCGACAGGCCTAGTTATAATTCACCCCTCCACTTT
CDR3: CASSFDRPSYNSPLHF

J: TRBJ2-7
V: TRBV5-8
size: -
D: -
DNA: TGTGCCAGCAGCTTGGGTTGGTTGGCAGGGGACGAGCAGTACTTC
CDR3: CASSLGWLAGDEQYF

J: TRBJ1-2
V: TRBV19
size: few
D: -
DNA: TGTGCCAGTAGTGTTCCGGGACGGACTAACTATGGCTACACCTTC
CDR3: CASSVPGRTNYGYTF

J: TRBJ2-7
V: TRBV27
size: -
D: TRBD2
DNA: TGTGCCAGCAGTTTGCGGGAGGGTTCTGGCGAGCAGTACTTC
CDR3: CASSLREGSGEQYF

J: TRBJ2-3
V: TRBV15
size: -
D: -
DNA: TGTGCCACCAGCAGAGATGGGGCCTCACCAGTCCCGACGGATACGCAGTATTTT
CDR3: CATSRDGASPVPTDTQYF

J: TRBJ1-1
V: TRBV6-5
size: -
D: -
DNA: TGTGCCAGCCGCCGGGAAAAGAACACTGAAGCTTTCTTT
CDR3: CASRREKNTEAFF

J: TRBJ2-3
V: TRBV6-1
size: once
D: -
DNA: TGTGCCAGCAGTCTGACCATCGACACAGATACGCAGTATTTT
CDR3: CASSLTIDTDTQYF

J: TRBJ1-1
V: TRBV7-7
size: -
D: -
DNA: TGTGCTAGCAGCTTCGGGGGTATGAACACTGAAGCTTTCTTT
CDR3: CASSFGGMNTEAFF

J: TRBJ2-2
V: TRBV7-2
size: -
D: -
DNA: TGTGCCAGCAGCTTCCGGGCGCTCGTAGGCACCGGGGAGCTGTTTTTT
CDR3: CASSFRALVGTGELFF

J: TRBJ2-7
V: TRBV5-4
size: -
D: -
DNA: TGTGCCAGCAGCTTGGAGAACGGAGGGGGCGAGCAGTACTTC
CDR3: CASSLENGGGEQYF

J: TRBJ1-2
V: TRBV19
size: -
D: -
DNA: TGTGCCAGTAGTATCCAATCTGGCAGGACCTATGGCTACACCTTC
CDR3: CASSIQSGRTYGYTF

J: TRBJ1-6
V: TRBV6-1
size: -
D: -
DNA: TGTGCCAGCAGCGACCCTGGGTCACCCCTCCACTTT
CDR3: CASSDPGSPLHF

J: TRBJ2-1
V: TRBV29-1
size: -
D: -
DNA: TGCAGCGTTGAGACAGGACCGGCCTCCAATGAGCAGTTCTTC
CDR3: CSVETGPASNEQFF

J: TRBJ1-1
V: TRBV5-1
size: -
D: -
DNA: TGCGCCAGCAGCTTGGTCGGGGGAAGGGAGACTGAAGCTTTCTTT
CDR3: CASSLVGGRETEAFF

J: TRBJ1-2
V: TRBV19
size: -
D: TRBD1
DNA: TGTGCCAGTATCACGACAGGGGGCTCTCTTGGCTACACCTTC
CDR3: CASITTGGSLGYTF

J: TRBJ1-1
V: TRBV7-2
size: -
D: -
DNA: TGTGCCAGCAGCTTAGAGGAGAACACTGAAGCTTTCTTT
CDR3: CASSLEENTEAFF

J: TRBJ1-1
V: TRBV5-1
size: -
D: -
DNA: TGCGCCAGCAGCTATGATGGACGTGGAAACACTGAAGCTTTCTTT
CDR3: CASSYDGRGNTEAFF